The 31 T cell receptor beta chains presented below share a single source sample, sequenced in a study of response to subunit inactivated influenza vaccine (dated by TCRdb to 2017 to 2018). Library construction relied on RT-PCR. TCRdb records Illumina HiSeq 2500 as the sequencer. TCRdb trimmed public reads at Q25 via fastp, called clones via MiXCR and kept in-frame beta chains. When rows share a CDR3 protein, they turn into one entry using the most common DNA and genes. The sample yields under 550,000 distinct CDR3 sequences; approximately 7.8% were counted once. The ten largest clonotypes hold about an eighth of the sample. The sample was PBMCs from blood, taken roughly 24 months after vaccination. The receptors were sampled from a man between 50 and 75 years old who received an inactivated influenza vaccine. Donor details come from another sample of the same person, matched by shared clones.

This clonotype was picked up a small number of times. J is TRBJ1-1 and V is TRBV19, with no clear D. CDR1 is LNHDA and CDR2 is SQIVND in the germline V gene (reference sequence). There are 12 residues in the CDR3. V was shortened by 7 bases and J by 5 bases, with 11 bases between the two germline ends. CDR3 coding DNA: TGTGCCAGTACGTGGGGAGGTACTGAAGCTTTCTTT. It codes for CASTWGGTEAFF.

This clonotype appeared a few times. The chain recombines TRBV20-1 with TRBJ1-1; D call uncertain. Germline assignment: CDR1 DFQATT and CDR2 SNEGSKA (reference sequence). The V end was cut by 3 bases, the J end by 11 bases, with 16 bases between. The CDR3 covers 12 residues. The CDR3 loop reads CSASRLALGAFF. The CDR3 nucleotides read TGCAGTGCTAGCCGGTTGGCCCTAGGGGCTTTCTTT.

The chain couples TRBV3-1 to TRBJ2-1, with a weak D call TRBD2 (7 bases). CDR1 is LGHDT and CDR2 is YNNKEL in the germline V gene (reference sequence). CDR3 length equals 18 residues. V lost 4 bases, J lost 4 bases, and 23 bases lay in between. The CDR3, as DNA: TGTGCCAGCAGCCTAGGCCTGTTGCGGGGGCGACGTTACAATGAGCAGTTCTTC. The encoded protein is CASSLGLLRGRRYNEQFF.

The V gene is TRBV7-2, the J gene TRBJ2-7; tentative D call: TRBD1 (6 bases). The CDR3 has 14 amino acids. Trimming stripped 7 bases from V and 7 bases from J, with 20 bases between. Germline values: CDR1 SGHTA, CDR2 FQGNSA. CDR3 nucleotides: TGTGCCAGCACCTATCACCCAGGGGAGTTGGAGCAGTACTTC. Translated: CASTYHPGELEQYF.

This clonotype appeared many times. The chain is built from TRBV7-9 and TRBJ1-4, with a tentative D call TRBD1 (6 bases). With 5 bases removed from V and 4 bases from J, the gap between germline ends came to 14 bases. In germline, CDR1 is SEHNR, CDR2 FQNEAQ (reference sequence). The CDR3 extends over 15 amino acids. The CDR3 loop reads CASSPGGRFNEKLFF. DNA of the CDR3: TGTGCCAGCAGCCCCGGGGGCAGATTTAATGAAAAACTGTTTTTT.

The sample holds a few counts of this clonotype. The J gene is TRBJ1-1, the V gene TRBV29-1; D gene unclear. Germline V gene sequence: CDR1 SQVTM, CDR2 ANQGSEA. The CDR3 covers 11 residues. The germline V and J ends were trimmed by 3 bases and 1 base, with 3 bases remaining between them. Written as DNA, the CDR3 is TGCAGCGTTGATTGGAACACTGAAGCTTTCTTT. This gives the protein CSVDWNTEAFF.

The V gene is TRBV20-1, the J gene TRBJ2-1, with TRBD2 as a possible D gene (7 bases). The V end lost 6 bases, the J end lost 9 bases, and 24 bases lay between the germline ends. CDR1 DFQATT and CDR2 SNEGSKA come from the germline V gene (reference sequence). This CDR3 has 15 amino acids. CDR3 in amino acids: CSANRRGGGRSEQFF. CDR3 nucleotide sequence: TGCAGTGCGAACCGACGAGGGGGGGGCCGGTCTGAGCAGTTCTTC.

This clonotype was seen many times. The chain is built from TRBV25-1 and TRBJ2-4; unclear D gene. CDR1 is MGHDK and CDR2 is SYGVNS in the germline V gene. This CDR3 region has 9 residues. CDR3 amino acids: CWTKNIQYF. The DNA for the CDR3 is TGTTGGACCAAAAACATTCAGTACTTC. The whole variable domain, remainder taken from reference TRBV25-1 and TRBJ2-4, is EADIYQTPRYLVIGTGKKITLECSQTMGHDKMYWYQQDPGMELHLIHYSYGVNSTEKGDLSSESTVSRIRTEHFPLTLESARPSHTSQYLCWTKNIQYFGAGTRLSVL.

This clonotype occurred a few times. The gene calls are TRBV15 and TRBJ2-1; 11 positions agree with TRBD2. This CDR3 has 18 amino acids. Trimming cost V 0 bases and J 0 bases; bases outside gene matches: 4. Germline values: CDR1 LNHNV, CDR2 YYDKDF (reference sequence). The CDR3 bases are TGTGCCACCAGCAGAGATCGACTAGCGGGGCCCTCCTACAATGAGCAGTTCTTC. Protein sequence: CATSRDRLAGPSYNEQFF.

This clonotype was observed at least ten times. This chain joins TRBV28 and TRBJ1-3; 7 bases are a match to TRBD1. The V and J ends lost 6 bases and 0 bases, in that order; junction bases with no gene match: 8. The CDR3 length is 16 residues. Germline V lookup: CDR1 MDHEN, CDR2 SYDVKM. CDR3 in DNA: TGTGCCAGCAGCCCTATCGGGACAGCCTCTGGAAACACCATATATTTT. Translating gives CASSPIGTASGNTIYF.

This clonotype was recorded at least ten times. This chain links TRBV20-1 with TRBJ2-1; D unclear. Germline V gene lookup returns CDR1 DFQATT and CDR2 SNEGSKA (reference sequence). The germline V and J ends were trimmed by 0 bases and 1 base, with 10 bases remaining between them. The CDR3 sequence is 15 residues long. The CDR3 protein is CSARDRIGSYNEQFF. Written as DNA, the CDR3 is TGCAGTGCTAGAGATCGGATCGGGTCCTACAATGAGCAGTTCTTC.

This clonotype was observed many times. The chain combines TRBV18 with TRBJ2-2; 7 nucleotides match TRBD1. V lost 5 bases, J lost 3 bases, and 3 bases stayed unmatched. The CDR3 is made up of 14 amino acids. Per the germline V gene, CDR1 is KGHSH and CDR2 is LQKENI. CDR3 sequence reads: CASSSTGDTGELFF. CDR3 nucleotides: TGTGCCAGCTCATCTACAGGGGACACCGGGGAGCTGTTTTTT.

The CDR3 loop is CASRGHFRGTVRGLSSYEQYF. The CDR3 nucleotides read TGTGCCAGCAGGGGACATTTTAGGGGAACTGTGCGGGGGCTGAGCTCCTACGAGCAGTACTTC. V and J are TRBV27 and TRBJ2-7, with a possible D match to TRBD2 (7 bases). Germline CDR1 is MNHEY and CDR2 is SMNVEV (reference sequence). The CDR3 is 21 amino acids. V lost 6 bases and J 0 bases, leaving 33 bases between the germline ends.

This clonotype was counted between two and nine times. V usage is TRBV4-1 and J usage is TRBJ1-5; no definite D call. V was clipped by 3 bases and J by 3 bases, with 9 bases between them. Germline loops: CDR1 MGHRA, CDR2 YSYEKL. The CDR3 sequence is 14 residues long. The CDR3 protein is CASSHSGNNQPQHF. In DNA, the CDR3 is TGCGCCAGCAGCCATAGTGGAAACAATCAGCCCCAGCATTTT.

This clonotype turned up a few times. The rearrangement links TRBV12-3 or TRBV12-4 to TRBJ2-1, with TRBD1 matching 7 bases. The V and J ends lost 3 bases and 1 base, in that order; junction bases with no gene match: 3. The CDR3 is 15 residues long. For the CDR3, the DNA is TGTGCCAGCAGTTTCGGACAGGCTTCCTACAATGAGCAGTTCTTC. This translates into CASSFGQASYNEQFF.

This clonotype was recorded a few times. This sequence joins TRBV9 and TRBJ2-7; weak D call: TRBD2 (5 bases). Germline CDR1 and CDR2: SGDLS and YYNGEE. Trimming took off 4 bases at V and 3 bases at J, with 14 bases between the two ends. The CDR3 covers 14 residues. The CDR3 bases are TGTGCCAGCAGCCTCGAGGGTAGAAGCTACGAGCAGTACTTC. Its translation: CASSLEGRSYEQYF.

This clonotype has just a few counts. The chain couples TRBV6-5 to TRBJ2-7, with D unresolved. The CDR3 is 14 amino acids. In germline, CDR1 is MNHEY, CDR2 SVGAGI. Trimming removed 0 bases at V and 4 bases at J, with 10 bases between. The chain's CDR3 is CASSYSAAGYEQYF. Written as DNA, the CDR3 is TGTGCCAGCAGTTACTCGGCTGCCGGATACGAGCAGTACTTC.

With regard to this clonotype: This may arise from a read error, as a much more abundant clone is one base away. V usage is TRBV6-2 or TRBV6-3 and J usage is TRBJ2-2; D may match TRBD1 or TRBD2 (5 bases each). This CDR3 is 14 amino acids long. The germline V gene encodes CDR1 MNHEY and CDR2 SVGEGT. CDR3 amino acids: CAGSWDVNTGELFF. CDR3 coding DNA: TGTGCCGGCAGTTGGGACGTGAACACCGGGGAGCTGTTTTTT.

The sample holds a few counts of this clonotype. The rearrangement links TRBV20-1 to TRBJ1-5; D possibly corresponds to TRBD1 (5 bases). Per the germline V gene, CDR1 is DFQATT and CDR2 is SNEGSKA (reference sequence). V lost 1 base and J 0 bases, leaving 13 bases between the germline ends. There are 16 residues in the CDR3. This CDR3 is CSARVGRAFSNQPQHF. DNA for the CDR3: TGCAGTGCTAGAGTAGGCAGGGCATTTAGCAATCAGCCCCAGCATTTT.

The table lists this clonotype with many counts. This chain uses TRBV5-6 with TRBJ1-5; 8 bases line up with TRBD1. V lost 4 bases, J lost 5 bases, and 14 bases stayed unmatched. CDR1 SGHDT and CDR2 YYEEEE come from the germline V gene. The CDR3 has 17 amino acids. The CDR3 loop reads CASSKLGTGLFYQPQHF. The CDR3 nucleotides read TGTGCCAGCAGCAAACTGGGGACAGGCCTTTTCTATCAGCCCCAGCATTTT. Filled out from reference TRBV5-6 and TRBJ1-5, the complete variable domain reads DAGVTQSPTHLIKTRGQQVTLRCSPKSGHDTVSWYQQALGQGPQFIFQYYEEEERQRGNFPDRFSGHQFPNYSSELNVNALLLGDSALYLCASSKLGTGLFYQPQHFGDGTRLSIL.

This clonotype was counted between two and nine times. The CDR3 DNA follows: TGTGCCAGCAGCTTAGAGGCGGGAGGGCAAAATGAGCAGTTCTTC. Translation gives CASSLEAGGQNEQFF. J is TRBJ2-1 and V is TRBV11-1; 9 bases map to TRBD2. CDR3 length: 15 amino acids. Trimming cost V 1 base and J 7 bases; bases outside gene matches: 5. Germline lookup yields CDR1 SGHAT and CDR2 FQDESV (reference sequence).

Turning to this clonotype: A much larger clone lies a single base off, so this may be a read error. This chain links TRBV20-1 with TRBJ2-2; D possibly corresponds to TRBD2 (6 bases). The V gene's germline CDR1 is DFQATT and CDR2 SNEGSKA (reference sequence). The CDR3 runs 14 residues. The DNA for the CDR3 is TGCAGTGCTAAGGCGGGACCCTACACCGAGGAGCTGTTTTTT. Amino acids: CSAKAGPYTEELFF.

The genes are TRBV20-1 and TRBJ2-7; 8 positions match TRBD2. CDR1 is DFQATT, CDR2 SNEGSKA, per germline (reference sequence). The CDR3 contains 16 residues. The ends lost 6 bases at V and 3 bases at J; junction bases unmatched: 16. DNA for the CDR3: TGCAGTGCGGCCGGGACCCAGCCGACTAGCGTCTACGAGCAGTACTTC. Translated, it gives CSAAGTQPTSVYEQYF.

This clonotype turned up a few times. The chain uses TRBV7-2 and TRBJ2-1; a possible D gene is TRBD1 (5 bases). Looked up from germline, CDR1 is SGHTA and CDR2 is FQGNSA. V lost 5 bases to trimming and J lost 0 bases, with 17 bases between them. The CDR3 runs 17 residues. CDR3 in DNA: TGTGCCAGCAGCCCGCCCAGGGCGTCGAGCTCCTACAATGAGCAGTTCTTC. Protein: CASSPPRASSSYNEQFF.

This clonotype was picked up a small number of times. The CDR3 DNA sequence: TGTGCCAGCAGTTCGCTGGGGCGTGGCTACACCTTC. It is translated as CASSSLGRGYTF. This rearrangement joins TRBV28 to TRBJ1-2; TRBD1 is a possible D gene (5 bases). CDR1 and CDR2 (germline): MDHEN, SYDVKM. The V end lost 4 bases, the J end lost 7 bases, and 10 bases lay between the germline ends. This CDR3 has 12 amino acids.

This chain uses TRBV6-2 or TRBV6-3 with TRBJ2-1; TRBD1 might be the D (7 bases). V shed 4 bases and J shed 9 bases, with 22 bases lying between them. CDR3 length: 16 residues. Germline CDR1 MNHEY, CDR2 SVGEGT. CDR3 DNA: TGTGCCAGCAGTTTGGAGGGACAGCTAATCCTCGGTGAGCAGTTCTTC. It yields the protein CASSLEGQLILGEQFF.

This clonotype was observed a handful of times. The gene calls are TRBV7-9 and TRBJ2-5; 8 nucleotides line up with TRBD1. CDR1 is SEHNR and CDR2 is FQNEAQ in the germline V gene (reference sequence). V dropped 3 bases and J dropped 5; count of bases not matched to a gene: 8. The CDR3 has 15 amino acids. As DNA, the CDR3 is TGTGCCAGCAGCTTCCGGCGACAGGGGATGGAGACCCAGTACTTC. This encodes CASSFRRQGMETQYF.

This clonotype occurred many times. The rearrangement links TRBV12-3 or TRBV12-4 to TRBJ1-2; D perhaps matches TRBD1 (5 bases). V was clipped by 1 base and J by 4 bases, with 10 bases between them. The CDR3 is made up of 14 amino acids. In DNA, the CDR3 is TGTGCCAGCAGTTTAGGAGGGACCCCCTATGGCTACACCTTC. Encoded protein: CASSLGGTPYGYTF.

This clonotype showed up just a few times. The V call is TRBV5-8, the J call TRBJ2-4; D remains unclear. Germline-derived CDR1 and CDR2 are SGHTS and YDEGEE. Trimming cost V 1 base and J 7 bases, with 0 bases left between them. The CDR3 consists of 10 residues. CDR3 sequence: CASSLNIQYF. The DNA for the CDR3 is TGTGCCAGCAGCTTGAACATTCAGTACTTC.

The table lists this clonotype with many counts. The chain couples TRBV4-2 to TRBJ1-3; no definite D call. Germline assignment: CDR1 LGHNA and CDR2 YNFKEQ. The CDR3 is 15 amino acids. V lost 4 bases to trimming and J lost 9 bases, with 19 bases between them. CDR3 nucleotides: TGTGCCAGCAGCCTGGATGCCGCCTTGGGATCCACCATATATTTT. This gives the protein CASSLDAALGSTIYF.

V usage is TRBV12-3 or TRBV12-4 and J usage is TRBJ2-1, with a tentative D call TRBD1 (6 bases). Deletions cut 1 base from V and 12 bases from J, with 13 bases between. The CDR3 loop spans 13 amino acids. The DNA of the CDR3 is TGTGCCAGCAGTTTAGAGGGTGGGGGCTCGCAGTTCTTC. This sequence encodes CASSLEGGGSQFF.